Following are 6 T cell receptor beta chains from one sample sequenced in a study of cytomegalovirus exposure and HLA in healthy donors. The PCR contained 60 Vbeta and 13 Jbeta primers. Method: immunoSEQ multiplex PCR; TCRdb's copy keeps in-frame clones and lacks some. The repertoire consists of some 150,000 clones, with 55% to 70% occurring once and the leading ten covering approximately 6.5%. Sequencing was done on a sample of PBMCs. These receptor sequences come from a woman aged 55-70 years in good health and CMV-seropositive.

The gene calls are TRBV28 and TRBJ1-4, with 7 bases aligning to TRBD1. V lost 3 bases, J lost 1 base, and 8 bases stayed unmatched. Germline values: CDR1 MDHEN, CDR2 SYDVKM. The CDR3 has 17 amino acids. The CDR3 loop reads CASSFMTGTRTNEKLFF. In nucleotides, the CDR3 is TGTGCCAGCAGTTTCATGACAGGGACGCGAACTAATGAAAAACTGTTTTTT.

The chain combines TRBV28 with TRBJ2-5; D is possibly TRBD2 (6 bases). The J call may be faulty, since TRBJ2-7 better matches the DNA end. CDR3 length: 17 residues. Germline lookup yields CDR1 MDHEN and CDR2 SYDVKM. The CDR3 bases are TGTGCCAGCAGAGCCCCGCGGGGTAGCGGTATCCCCTACGAGCAGTACTTC. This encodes CASRAPRGSGIPYEQYF.

CDR3 sequence reads: CASSPGEFEDTQYF. The CDR3 coding sequence is TGTGCCAGCTCACCAGGAGAGTTCGAAGATACGCAGTATTTT. The chain links TRBV18 to TRBJ2-3; D is unclear. The V gene lost 2 bases and the J gene lost 5 bases, with 11 bases spanning the gap. There are 14 residues in the CDR3. Germline-derived CDR1 and CDR2 are KGHSH and LQKENI. Full variable domain (rest looked up from reference TRBV18 and TRBJ2-3): NAGVMQNPRHLVRRRGQEARLRCSPMKGHSHVYWYRQLPEEGLKFMVYLQKENIIDESGMPKERFSAEFPKEGPSILRIQQVVRGDSAAYFCASSPGEFEDTQYFGPGTRLTVL.

For the CDR3, the DNA is TGTGCCAGCAGCTTGCTTAGCGGGGGTTTCTACGAGCAGTACTTC. Translated, it gives CASSLLSGGFYEQYF. V usage is TRBV5-6 and J usage is TRBJ2-7; 9 bases map to TRBD2. Germline V gene lookup returns CDR1 SGHDT and CDR2 YYEEEE. V lost 1 base, J lost 3 bases, and 5 bases stayed unmatched. The CDR3 is made up of 15 amino acids. The full variable domain, with the rest looked up from reference TRBV5-6 and TRBJ2-7, is DAGVTQSPTHLIKTRGQQVTLRCSPKSGHDTVSWYQQALGQGPQFIFQYYEEEERQRGNFPDRFSGHQFPNYSSELNVNALLLGDSALYLCASSLLSGGFYEQYFGPGTRLTVT.

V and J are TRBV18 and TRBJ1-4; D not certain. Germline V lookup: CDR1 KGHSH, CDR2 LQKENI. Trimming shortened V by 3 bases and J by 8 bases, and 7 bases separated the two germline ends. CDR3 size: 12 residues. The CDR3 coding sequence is TGTGCCAGCTCACCGAGGCGGGAAAAACTGTTTTTT. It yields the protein CASSPRREKLFF.

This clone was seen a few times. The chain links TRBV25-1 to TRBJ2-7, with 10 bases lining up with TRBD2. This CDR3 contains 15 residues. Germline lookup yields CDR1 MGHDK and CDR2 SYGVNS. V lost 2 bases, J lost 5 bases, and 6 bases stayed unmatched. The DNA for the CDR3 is TGTGCCAGCAGTGAAATAACTAGCGGGATTGACGAGCAGTACTTC. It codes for CASSEITSGIDEQYF.